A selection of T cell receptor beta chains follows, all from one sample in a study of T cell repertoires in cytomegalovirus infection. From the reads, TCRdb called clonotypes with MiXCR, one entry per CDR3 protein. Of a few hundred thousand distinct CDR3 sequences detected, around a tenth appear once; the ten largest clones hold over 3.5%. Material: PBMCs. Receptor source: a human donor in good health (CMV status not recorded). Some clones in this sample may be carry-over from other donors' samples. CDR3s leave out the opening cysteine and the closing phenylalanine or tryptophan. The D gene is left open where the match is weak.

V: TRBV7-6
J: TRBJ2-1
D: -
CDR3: ASSLDASTNEQF

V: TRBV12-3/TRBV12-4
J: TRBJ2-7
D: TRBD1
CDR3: ASSWGTGGSYEQY

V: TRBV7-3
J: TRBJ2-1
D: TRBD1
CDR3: ASSLAGGRGEQF

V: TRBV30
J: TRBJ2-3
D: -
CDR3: AWVSGSLADTQY

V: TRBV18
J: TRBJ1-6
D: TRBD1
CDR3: ASSPGNRGSPLH

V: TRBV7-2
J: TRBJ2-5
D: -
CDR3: ASSGQRGPRAQETQY

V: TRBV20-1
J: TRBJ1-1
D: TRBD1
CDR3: SASRDRMNTEAF

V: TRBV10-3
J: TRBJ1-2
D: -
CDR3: AIKGGPGDGYT

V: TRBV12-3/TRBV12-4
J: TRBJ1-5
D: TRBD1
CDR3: ASSFQGALNQPQH

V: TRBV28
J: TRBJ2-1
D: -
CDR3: ASSFVWSGLNYNEQF

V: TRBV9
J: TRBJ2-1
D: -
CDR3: ASSVVAANEQF

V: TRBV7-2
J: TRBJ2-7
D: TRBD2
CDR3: ASSSGRGIREQY

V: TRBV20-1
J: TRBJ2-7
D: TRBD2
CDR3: SVVTSGRISYEQY

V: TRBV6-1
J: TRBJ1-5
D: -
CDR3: ASSEFGGGSNQPQH

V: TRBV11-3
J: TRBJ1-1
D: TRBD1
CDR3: ASSRGQANTEAF

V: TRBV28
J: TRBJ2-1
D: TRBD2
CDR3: ASSSPGGSGSGYEQF

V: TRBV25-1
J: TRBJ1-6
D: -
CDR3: ASSAQGRLNSPLH

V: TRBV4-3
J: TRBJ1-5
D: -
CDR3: ASSQDGGRDQPQH

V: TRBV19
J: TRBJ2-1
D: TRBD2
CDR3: ASSRAPLAGRALF

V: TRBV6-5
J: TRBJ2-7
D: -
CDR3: ASSYSTGREQY

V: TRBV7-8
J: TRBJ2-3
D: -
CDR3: ASSLVGGGRGLSTDTQY

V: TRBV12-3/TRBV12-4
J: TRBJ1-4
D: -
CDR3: ASSSGRIFEKLF

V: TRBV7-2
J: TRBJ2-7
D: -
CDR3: ASSARRGVYEQY

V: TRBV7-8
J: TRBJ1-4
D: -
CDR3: ASSLMGAVLGGEKLF